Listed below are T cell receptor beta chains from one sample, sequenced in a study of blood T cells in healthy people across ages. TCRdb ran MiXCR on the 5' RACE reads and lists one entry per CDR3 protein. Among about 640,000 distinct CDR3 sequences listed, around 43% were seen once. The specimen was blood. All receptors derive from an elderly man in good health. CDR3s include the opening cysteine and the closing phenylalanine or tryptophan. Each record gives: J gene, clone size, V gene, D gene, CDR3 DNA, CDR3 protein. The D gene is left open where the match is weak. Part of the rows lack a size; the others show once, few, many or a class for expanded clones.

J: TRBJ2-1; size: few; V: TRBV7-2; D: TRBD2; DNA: TGTGCCAGCAGCCCCCAAAAAGGACTAGCGGGAGTTCGTGAGCAGTTCTTC; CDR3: CASSPQKGLAGVREQFF
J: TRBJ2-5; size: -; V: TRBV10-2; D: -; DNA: TGCGCCAGGGTTGTGGGCGGGGTCTTTTCCCAGGAGACCCAGTACTTC; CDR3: CARVVGGVFSQETQYF
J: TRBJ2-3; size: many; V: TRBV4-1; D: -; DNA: TGCGCCAGCAGCCAAGAGAGGGCGGAAGATACGCAGTATTTT; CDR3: CASSQERAEDTQYF
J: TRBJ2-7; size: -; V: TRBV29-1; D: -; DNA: TGCAGCGTCGCTACCACCTACGAGCAGTACTTC; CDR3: CSVATTYEQYF
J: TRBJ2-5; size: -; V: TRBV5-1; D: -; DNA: TGCGCCAGCAGCTTGGGTGGCCGTCGAGGACAAGAGACCCAGTACTTC; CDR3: CASSLGGRRGQETQYF
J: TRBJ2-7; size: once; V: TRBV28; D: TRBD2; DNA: TGTGCCAGCAGACCCATCGGAGGGACTAGCGGGGGGTACGAGCAGTACTTC; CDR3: CASRPIGGTSGGYEQYF
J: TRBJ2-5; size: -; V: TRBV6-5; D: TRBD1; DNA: TGTGCCAGCAGTTACGAGCAGGGGGTAAGGGAGACCCAGTACTTC; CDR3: CASSYEQGVRETQYF
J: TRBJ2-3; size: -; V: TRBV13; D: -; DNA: TGTGCCAGCAGCTTAGGCGACGCGGATCCGCAGTATTTT; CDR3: CASSLGDADPQYF
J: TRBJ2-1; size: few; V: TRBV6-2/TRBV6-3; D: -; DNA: TGTGCCAGCAGTGGAGGGGCCGTTTGGTACAATGAGCAGTTCTTC; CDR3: CASSGGAVWYNEQFF
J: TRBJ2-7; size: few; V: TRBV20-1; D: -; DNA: TGCAGTGCTAGAGATCAGGTGGGGGTGAAATACGAGCAGTACTTC; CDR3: CSARDQVGVKYEQYF
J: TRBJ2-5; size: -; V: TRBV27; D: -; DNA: TGTGCCAGCAGAAACACAGGGACGCACCAAGAGGCCCAGTACTTC; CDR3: CASRNTGTHQEAQYF
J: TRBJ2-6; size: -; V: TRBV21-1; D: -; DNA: TGTGCCAGCAGCAAAAAAAAATGGAGGACAGGGCGTGCCGGGGCCAACGTCCTGACTTTC; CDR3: CASSKKKWRTGRAGANVLTF
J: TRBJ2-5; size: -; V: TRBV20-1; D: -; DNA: TGCAGTGCTAGAGCCTGGACAGCCCAAGAGACCCAGTACTTC; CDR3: CSARAWTAQETQYF
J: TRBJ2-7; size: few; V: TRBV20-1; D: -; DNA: TGCAGTGCTAGATCCGGAACAGGGTGGGAGCAGTACTTC; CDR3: CSARSGTGWEQYF
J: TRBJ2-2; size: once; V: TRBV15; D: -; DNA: TGTGCCACCAGTGTGGGATCTGGGGAGCTGTTTTTT; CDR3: CATSVGSGELFF
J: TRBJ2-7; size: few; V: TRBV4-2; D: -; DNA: TGTGCCAGCAGCCAAGATGGAAGAGTGTCTTCGTCGTACGAGCAGTACTTC; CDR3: CASSQDGRVSSSYEQYF
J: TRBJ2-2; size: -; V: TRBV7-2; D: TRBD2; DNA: TGTGCCAGCAGCGTGGGACTAGCGCCATGGAGCGGGGAGCTGTTTTTT; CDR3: CASSVGLAPWSGELFF
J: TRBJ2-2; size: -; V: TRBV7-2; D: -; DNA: TGTGCCAGCAGCTTCATAACCGGGGAGCTGTTTTTT; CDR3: CASSFITGELFF
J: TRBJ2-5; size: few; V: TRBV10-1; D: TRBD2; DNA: TGCGCCAGCAGTGATTCCAGCGGGGGGCCGCGGACCCAGTACTTC; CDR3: CASSDSSGGPRTQYF
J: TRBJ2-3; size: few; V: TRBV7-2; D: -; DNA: TGTGCCAGCACCAGAAGGGCGGGCACAGATACGCAGTATTTT; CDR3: CASTRRAGTDTQYF
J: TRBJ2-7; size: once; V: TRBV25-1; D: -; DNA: TGTGCCAGCAGCCACAACAGGGTATCCTACAATGAGCAGTACTTC; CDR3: CASSHNRVSYNEQYF
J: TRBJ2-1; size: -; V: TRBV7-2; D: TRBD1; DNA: TGTGCCAGCAGCTTAGGAGGGGGCGGGCCCTCCTACAATGAGCAGTTCTTC; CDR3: CASSLGGGGPSYNEQFF
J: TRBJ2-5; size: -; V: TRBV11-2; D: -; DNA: TGTGCCAGCGGCCAACTAGATCGAGAGACCCAGTACTTC; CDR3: CASGQLDRETQYF
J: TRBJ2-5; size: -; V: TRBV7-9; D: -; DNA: TGTGCCAGCAGCTTGGTGGTTGGGCGGCAAGAGACCCAGTACTTC; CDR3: CASSLVVGRQETQYF
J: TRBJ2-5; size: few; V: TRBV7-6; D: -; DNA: TGTGCCAGCAGCTCACGGGCAGGGGAGACCCAGTACTTC; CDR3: CASSSRAGETQYF
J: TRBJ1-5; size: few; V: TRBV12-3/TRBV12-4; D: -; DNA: TGTGCCAGCAGTTTAAATTGGGGGTTTGACAATCAGCCCCAGCATTTT; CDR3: CASSLNWGFDNQPQHF
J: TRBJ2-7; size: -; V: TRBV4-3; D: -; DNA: TGCGCCAGCAGCCACGGGACTTCCTTCTCCTACGAGCAGTACTTC; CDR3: CASSHGTSFSYEQYF
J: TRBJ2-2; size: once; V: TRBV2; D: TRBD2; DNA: TGTGCCAGCAGTGGAGGCATAGCGGGGATCACCGGGGAGCTGTTTTTT; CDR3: CASSGGIAGITGELFF